This is a list of T cell receptor beta chains from one sample in a study of identical twins. One entry per CDR3 protein, called by TCRdb with MiXCR from the 5' RACE reads. Of 200,000 to 300,000 distinct CDR3 sequences listed, roughly 13% are singletons. These records were also assigned to another study, of yellow fever vaccine responses in identical twins.

The sequenced material came from memory (CD45RO+) T cells sorted from blood. The receptors derive from a woman aged 18-30 years in good health. CDR3s include the opening cysteine and the closing phenylalanine or tryptophan. A D gene is named only where the DNA matches it firmly. The size entry is marked missing in some rows and otherwise reads once, few, many or a size class.

abundance: few
d_gene: TRBD2
v_gene: TRBV10-2
j_gene: TRBJ2-3
CDR3aa: CASRGTSGDTQYF
CDR3nt: TGCGCCAGCAGAGGGACTAGCGGAGATACGCAGTATTTT

abundance: few
d_gene: TRBD2
v_gene: TRBV6-2/TRBV6-3
j_gene: TRBJ2-2
CDR3aa: CASSPLAGVSGGELFF
CDR3nt: TGTGCCAGCAGTCCACTAGCGGGAGTATCTGGCGGGGAGCTGTTTTTT

abundance: few
d_gene: -
v_gene: TRBV28
j_gene: TRBJ2-3
CDR3aa: CASSLDLGTSPTQYF
CDR3nt: TGTGCCAGCAGTTTGGACCTAGGGACAAGTCCTACGCAGTATTTT

abundance: many
d_gene: -
v_gene: TRBV29-1
j_gene: TRBJ1-1
CDR3aa: CSVRSGTLNTEAFF
CDR3nt: TGCAGCGTTAGATCCGGGACACTGAACACTGAAGCTTTCTTT

abundance: -
d_gene: -
v_gene: TRBV20-1
j_gene: TRBJ2-3
CDR3aa: CSTPRPGSDTQYF
CDR3nt: TGCAGCACCCCCCGGCCAGGGTCAGATACGCAGTATTTT

abundance: -
d_gene: -
v_gene: TRBV28
j_gene: TRBJ2-7
CDR3aa: CASSLPLFAAEQYF
CDR3nt: TGTGCCAGCAGTTTACCCTTATTCGCCGCTGAGCAGTACTTC

abundance: many
d_gene: TRBD2
v_gene: TRBV4-1
j_gene: TRBJ2-3
CDR3aa: CASSQSLSGSGADTQYF
CDR3nt: TGCGCCAGCAGCCAATCCCTTAGCGGGAGTGGCGCAGATACGCAGTATTTT

abundance: -
d_gene: -
v_gene: TRBV28
j_gene: TRBJ2-7
CDR3aa: CASSADRITTYEQYF
CDR3nt: TGTGCCAGCAGTGCCGACAGAATCACGACCTACGAGCAGTACTTC

abundance: -
d_gene: TRBD2
v_gene: TRBV10-3
j_gene: TRBJ2-1
CDR3aa: CAVGESGGNEQFF
CDR3nt: TGTGCCGTCGGGGAGTCGGGAGGCAATGAGCAGTTCTTC

abundance: many
d_gene: TRBD2
v_gene: TRBV7-9
j_gene: TRBJ2-1
CDR3aa: CASSPGTSDLREQFF
CDR3nt: TGTGCCAGCAGCCCTGGGACTAGCGATTTGCGTGAGCAGTTCTTC

abundance: many
d_gene: -
v_gene: TRBV7-2
j_gene: TRBJ2-2
CDR3aa: CASSFRGNTGELFF
CDR3nt: TGTGCCAGCAGCTTTAGGGGGAACACCGGGGAGCTGTTTTTT

abundance: many
d_gene: -
v_gene: TRBV29-1
j_gene: TRBJ2-3
CDR3aa: CSVEMAKATGTQYF
CDR3nt: TGCAGCGTTGAGATGGCTAAAGCCACTGGTACGCAGTATTTT

abundance: few
d_gene: -
v_gene: TRBV7-2
j_gene: TRBJ2-3
CDR3aa: CASTPRGTDTQYF
CDR3nt: TGTGCCAGCACCCCCAGGGGAACAGATACGCAGTATTTT

abundance: few
d_gene: TRBD1
v_gene: TRBV29-1
j_gene: TRBJ2-5
CDR3aa: CSVEGQGHQETQYF
CDR3nt: TGCAGCGTTGAGGGACAGGGGCACCAAGAGACCCAGTACTTC

abundance: few
d_gene: -
v_gene: TRBV6-1
j_gene: TRBJ2-4
CDR3aa: CASSPRGEIDIQYF
CDR3nt: TGTGCCAGTTCTCCCAGGGGTGAGATAGACATTCAGTACTTC

abundance: many
d_gene: -
v_gene: TRBV5-1
j_gene: TRBJ2-7
CDR3aa: CASSFMGSPYEQYF
CDR3nt: TGCGCCAGCAGCTTCATGGGGAGCCCCTACGAGCAGTACTTC

abundance: -
d_gene: -
v_gene: TRBV12-3/TRBV12-4
j_gene: TRBJ2-1
CDR3aa: CASSALNEQFF
CDR3nt: TGTGCCAGCAGCGCCTTGAATGAGCAGTTCTTC

abundance: -
d_gene: -
v_gene: TRBV25-1
j_gene: TRBJ1-3
CDR3aa: CASSEQGIPGNTIYF
CDR3nt: TGTGCCAGCAGTGAACAGGGGATCCCGGGAAACACCATATATTTT

abundance: many
d_gene: TRBD2
v_gene: TRBV28
j_gene: TRBJ2-7
CDR3aa: CASSTLGGTSGSYEQYF
CDR3nt: TGTGCCAGCAGTACTTTAGGAGGGACTAGCGGATCCTACGAGCAGTACTTC

abundance: many
d_gene: -
v_gene: TRBV12-3/TRBV12-4
j_gene: TRBJ1-5
CDR3aa: CASSLLGVNQPQHF
CDR3nt: TGTGCCAGCAGTTTATTGGGCGTCAATCAGCCCCAGCATTTT

abundance: -
d_gene: -
v_gene: TRBV15
j_gene: TRBJ2-1
CDR3aa: CATNNPSEAFYEQFF
CDR3nt: TGTGCCACCAACAATCCTAGCGAGGCCTTCTATGAGCAGTTCTTC

abundance: few
d_gene: -
v_gene: TRBV30
j_gene: TRBJ2-1
CDR3aa: CAWSAREYNEQFF
CDR3nt: TGTGCCTGGAGTGCCCGGGAGTACAATGAGCAGTTCTTC

abundance: -
d_gene: TRBD1
v_gene: TRBV11-2
j_gene: TRBJ2-3
CDR3aa: CASSLVRGQGANTQYF
CDR3nt: TGTGCCAGCAGTCTCGTCCGGGGACAGGGGGCGAATACGCAGTATTTT